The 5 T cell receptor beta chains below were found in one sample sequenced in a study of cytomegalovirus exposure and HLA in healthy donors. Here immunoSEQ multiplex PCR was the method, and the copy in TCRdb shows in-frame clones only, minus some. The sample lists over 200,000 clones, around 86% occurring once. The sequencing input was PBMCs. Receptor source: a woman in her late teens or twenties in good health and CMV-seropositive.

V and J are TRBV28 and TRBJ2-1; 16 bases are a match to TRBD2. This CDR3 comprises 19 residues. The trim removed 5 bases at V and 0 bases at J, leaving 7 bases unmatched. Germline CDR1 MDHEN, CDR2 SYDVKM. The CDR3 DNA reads TGTGCCAGCAGTCGAGAGGGACTAGCGGGAGGGCCCTCCTACAATGAGCAGTTCTTC. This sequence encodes CASSREGLAGGPSYNEQFF.

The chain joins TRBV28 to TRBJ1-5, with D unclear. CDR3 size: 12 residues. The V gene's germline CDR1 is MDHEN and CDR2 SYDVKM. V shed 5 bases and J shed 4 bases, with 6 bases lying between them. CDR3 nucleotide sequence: TGTGCCAGCAGTGCACATAATCAGCCCCAGCATTTT. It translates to CASSAHNQPQHF.

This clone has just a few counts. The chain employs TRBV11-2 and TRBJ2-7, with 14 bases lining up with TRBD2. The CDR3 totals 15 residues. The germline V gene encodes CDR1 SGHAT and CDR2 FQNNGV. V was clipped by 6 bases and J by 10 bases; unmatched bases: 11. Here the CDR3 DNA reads TGTGCCAGCAGGCCCCCCGGGACTAGCGGGAGTCCCCAGTACTTC. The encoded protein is CASRPPGTSGSPQYF. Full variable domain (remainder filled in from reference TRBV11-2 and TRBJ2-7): EAGVAQSPRYKIIEKRQSVAFWCNPISGHATLYWYQQILGQGPKLLIQFQNNGVVDDSQLPKDRFSAERLKGVDSTLKIQPAKLEDSAVYLCASRPPGTSGSPQYFGPGTRLTVT.

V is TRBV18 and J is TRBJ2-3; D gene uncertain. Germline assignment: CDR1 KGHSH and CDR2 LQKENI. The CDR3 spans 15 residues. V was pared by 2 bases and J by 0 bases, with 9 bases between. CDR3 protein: CASSPRSQSTDTQYF. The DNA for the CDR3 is TGTGCCAGCTCACCAAGGAGCCAAAGCACAGATACGCAGTATTTT. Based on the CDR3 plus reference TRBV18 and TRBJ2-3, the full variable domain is NAGVMQNPRHLVRRRGQEARLRCSPMKGHSHVYWYRQLPEEGLKFMVYLQKENIIDESGMPKERFSAEFPKEGPSILRIQQVVRGDSAAYFCASSPRSQSTDTQYFGPGTRLTVL.

The CDR3 loop reads CASSFTGGSNQPQHF. Here the CDR3 DNA reads TGTGCCAGCAGCTTTACAGGGGGTAGCAATCAGCCCCAGCATTTT. This chain links TRBV7-2 with TRBJ1-5; 8 bases are shared with TRBD1. V gave up 3 bases and J gave up 0 bases; unmatched junction bases: 1. Germline V gene data show CDR1 as SGHTA and CDR2 as FQGNSA. The length of the CDR3 is 15 residues. Together with reference TRBV7-2 and TRBJ1-5, the CDR3 gives the full variable domain: GAGVSQSPSNKVTEKGKDVELRCDPISGHTALYWYRQSLGQGLEFLIYFQGNSAPDKSGLPSDRFSAERTGGSVSTLTIQRTQQEDSAVYLCASSFTGGSNQPQHFGDGTRLSIL.